This TCR beta chain was documented in a study of T cell responses to AZD1222 COVID-19 vaccine. Using immunoSEQ multiplex PCR, the repertoire was profiled, and TCRdb retains in-frame clones only, with some absent. The sample carries tens of thousands of clones, 88% recorded once. CDR3 length: 15 residues. CDR1 and CDR2 from the germline V gene are SNHLY and FYNNEI. Trimming removed 0 bases from V and 7 bases from J; junction bases left unmatched: 2. The receptor comes from an adult in good health. The chain is built from TRBV2 and TRBJ1-6; TRBD1 matches 8 bases. Here the sequenced sample was peripheral blood, taken on day 0 of MenACWY control vaccination. CDR3 bases: TGTGCCAGCAGTGAAGCTGACAGGGGCAATTCACCCCTCCACTTT. Its translation is CASSEADRGNSPLHF.